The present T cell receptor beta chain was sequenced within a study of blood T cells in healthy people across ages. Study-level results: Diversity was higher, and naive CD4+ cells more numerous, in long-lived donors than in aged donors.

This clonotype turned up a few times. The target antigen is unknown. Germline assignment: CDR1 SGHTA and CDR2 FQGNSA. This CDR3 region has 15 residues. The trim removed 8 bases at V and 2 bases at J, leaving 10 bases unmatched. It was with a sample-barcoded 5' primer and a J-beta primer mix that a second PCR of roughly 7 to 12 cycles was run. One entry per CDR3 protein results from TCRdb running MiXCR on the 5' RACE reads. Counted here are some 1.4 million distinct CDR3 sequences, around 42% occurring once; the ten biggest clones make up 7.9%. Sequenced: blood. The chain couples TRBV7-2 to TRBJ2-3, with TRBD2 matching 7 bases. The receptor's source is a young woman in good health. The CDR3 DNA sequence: TGTGCCAGCTCCCATCTAGCGGACGACACAGATACGCAGTATTTT. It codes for CASSHLADDTDTQYF.